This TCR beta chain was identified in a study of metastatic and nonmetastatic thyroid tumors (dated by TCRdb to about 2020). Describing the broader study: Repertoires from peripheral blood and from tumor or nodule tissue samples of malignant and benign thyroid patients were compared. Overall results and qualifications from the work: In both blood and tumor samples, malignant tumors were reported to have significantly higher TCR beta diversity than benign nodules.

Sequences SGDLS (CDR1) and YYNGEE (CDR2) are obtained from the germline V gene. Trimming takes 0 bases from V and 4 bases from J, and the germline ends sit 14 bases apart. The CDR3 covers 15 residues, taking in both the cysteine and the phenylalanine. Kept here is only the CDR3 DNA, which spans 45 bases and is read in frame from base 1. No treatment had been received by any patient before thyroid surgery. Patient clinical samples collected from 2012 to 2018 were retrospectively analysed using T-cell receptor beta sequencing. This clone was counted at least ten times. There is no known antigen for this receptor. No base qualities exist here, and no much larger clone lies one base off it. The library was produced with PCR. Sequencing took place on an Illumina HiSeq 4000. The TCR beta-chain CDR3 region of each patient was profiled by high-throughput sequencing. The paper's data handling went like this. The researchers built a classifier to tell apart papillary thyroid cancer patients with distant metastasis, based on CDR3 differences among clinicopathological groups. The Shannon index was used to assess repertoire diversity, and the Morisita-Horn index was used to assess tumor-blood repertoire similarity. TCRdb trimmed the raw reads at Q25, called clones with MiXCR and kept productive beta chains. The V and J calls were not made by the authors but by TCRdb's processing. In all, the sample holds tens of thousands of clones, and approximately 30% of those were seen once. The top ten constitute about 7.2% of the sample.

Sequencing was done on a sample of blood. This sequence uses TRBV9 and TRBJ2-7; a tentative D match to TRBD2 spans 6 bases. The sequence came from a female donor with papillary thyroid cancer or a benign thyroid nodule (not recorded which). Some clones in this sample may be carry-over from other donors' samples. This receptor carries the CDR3 CASSVAAGNTYEQYF. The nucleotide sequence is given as TGTGCCAGCAGCGTAGCGGCGGGAAATACTTACGAGCAGTACTTC. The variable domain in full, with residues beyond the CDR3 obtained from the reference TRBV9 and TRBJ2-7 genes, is DSGVTQTPKHLITATGQRVTLRCSPRSGDLSVYWYQQSLDQGLQFLIQYYNGEERAKGNILERFSAQQFPDLHSELNLSSLELGDSALYFCASSVAAGNTYEQYFGPGTRLTVT.